This TCR beta chain was sequenced during a study of human T cells and chemical hapten exposure (dated by TCRdb to the early 2020s). Regarding the research as a whole: For sensitization, 2% DPC in acetone was applied to a 2 cm by 2 cm area of upper inner arm skin. Libraries were pooled for sequencing, and per-sample TCR yields varied mainly because of small differences in library volumes within the pool. Blood for TCR sequencing was provided by twenty-nine alopecia patients at one to four time points (pre-sensitization, 2, 6 and 24 weeks). Blood was sampled from patients pre-sensitization (week 0) and at 2, 6 and about 24 weeks after DPC sensitization. Patients additionally received weekly therapeutic DPC doses to the scalp throughout the roughly 23-week study period. Peripheral blood TCR repertoire changes were tracked in vivo in alopecia patients during primary and secondary sensitization to the hapten diphenylcyclopropenone (DPC). Patch tests used Finn chambers with 0.01% DPC on the upper back, scored after 6 days by International Contact Dermatitis Research Group standards. Alopecia areata with under or over 50% scalp involvement, alopecia totalis and alopecia universalis were represented in the patient cohort, which was mostly female. The full study reports these points: Because every patient had alopecia, a presumed autoimmune disease, the patients' immune response might differ from that of healthy individuals. Significantly more large CDR3 similarity clusters were formed by expanded TCRs than by pre-sensitization or healthy control sets, consistent with antigen-driven responses. No change with DPC sensitization was found in the number of TCRs above 1 in 1000 frequency, and no evidence of global repertoire structure alterations was found. After repeated subsampling, changes were observed in the strength of the expansion versus patch-test correlation and in the threshold at which the correlation became significant. A positive correlation was found between the number of PT1 expanded TCRs and patch test score, with significance reached at thresholds 8, 16 and 32 but not 4.

Library preparation was by RACE. The instrument given in TCRdb is NextSeq 500. During library preparation, unique molecular identifiers were attached to individual cDNA molecules so that TCRs could be counted in a quantitative, reproducible way. From each blood RNA sample, both TCR alpha and TCR beta chains were sequenced. The study's processing was this. The median number of TCRs per sample was over 95,000, ranging from about 20,000 to 750,000. The Decombinator software suite was used to annotate the V, J and CDR3 of the TCR reads. For PS versus PT1 abundance plots, all samples were subsampled to the same number of TCRs (28,000). TCRs were defined as expanded if absent before sensitization and observed at least eight times at the 2-week time point. Through fastp at Q25 and MiXCR, TCRdb rebuilt clones from the public reads, retaining in-frame beta chains. Under each unique CDR3 protein, matching rows form one entry showing the most common genes and DNA. These V and J calls are TCRdb output, not the study's own analysis. The sample contains 85,000 to 100,000 distinct CDR3 sequences, around 25% of them found a single time. The ten largest clones represent under 13% of the sample.

With regard to this clonotype: Its cognate antigen has yet to be identified. Base quality data are lacking; no much larger clone is found one base away.

The sample's time point, from its label and the paper: patch test 3, about 24 weeks after DPC sensitization. Read against the paper, the sample's treatment or condition label means: therapeutic diphenylcyclopropenone sensitization with weekly scalp DPC. At each patch-test visit, blood was drawn before the patch test was applied. Patients were considered eligible if aged 18 to 70, diagnosed with alopecia and deemed suitable for DPC therapy, and patients were excluded if pregnant. Total RNA was extracted from unfractionated whole blood that had been collected in Tempus Blood RNA tubes. This receptor was taken from a man aged 40-49 years with alopecia areata. Some clones in this sample may be carry-over from other donors' samples. The sample here was whole blood, taken in connection with sensitization to the hapten diphenylcyclopropenone (DPC).

This receptor carries the CDR3 CASSPGEIGAFF. The nucleotide sequence is TGTGCCAGCTCACCGGGGGAAATCGGAGCTTTCTTT. Recombination joined TRBV18 with TRBJ1-1, and the D gene may be TRBD1, 5 bases matching. V is clipped by 3 bases and J by 10 bases, and the sequence between their germline boundaries is 12 bases long. Its CDR3 holds 12 amino acids, cysteine through phenylalanine. The entry retains the CDR3 DNA only, 36 bases that are in frame from base 1. CDR1 KGHSH and CDR2 LQKENI were looked up in the germline V gene.